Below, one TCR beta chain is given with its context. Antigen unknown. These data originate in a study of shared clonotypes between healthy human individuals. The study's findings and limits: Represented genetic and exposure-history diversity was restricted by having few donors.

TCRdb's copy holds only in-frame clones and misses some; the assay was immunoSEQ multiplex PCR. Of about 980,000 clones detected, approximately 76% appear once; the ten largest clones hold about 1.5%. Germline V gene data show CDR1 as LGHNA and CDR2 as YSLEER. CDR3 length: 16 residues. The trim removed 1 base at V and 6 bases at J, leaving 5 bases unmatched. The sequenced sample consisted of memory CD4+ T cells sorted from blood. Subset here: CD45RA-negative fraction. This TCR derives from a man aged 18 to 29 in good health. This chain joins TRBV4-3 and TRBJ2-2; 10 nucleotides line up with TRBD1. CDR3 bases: TGCGCCAGCAGCCAAGGACAGGGGGCAGTGTCCGGGGAGCTGTTTTTT. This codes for CASSQGQGAVSGELFF.